Detailed here is one T cell receptor (beta chain). This clonotype was seen repeatedly, ten times or more. This receptor's antigen is unknown. Per-nucleotide qualities are absent, and no much larger clonotype sits a single base away. This sample stems from a study of human T cells and chemical hapten exposure (TCRdb year 2021). As for the study more broadly: For sensitization, 2% DPC in acetone was applied to an approximately 2 cm by approximately 2 cm area of upper inner arm skin. Libraries were combined into a pool for sequencing, and differences in TCR yield between samples came mainly from small differences in library volumes within the pool. Twenty-nine alopecia patients gave blood for TCR sequencing at one to four time points (pre-sensitization, 2, 6 and 24 weeks). Blood was sampled from patients pre-sensitization (week 0) and at 2, 6 and about 24 weeks after DPC sensitization. Alopecia areata with under or over 50% scalp involvement, alopecia totalis and alopecia universalis were represented in the patient cohort, which was mostly female. The study tracked peripheral blood TCR repertoire changes in vivo during primary and secondary sensitization to the hapten diphenylcyclopropenone (DPC) in alopecia patients. Patch testing on the upper back used Finn chambers containing 0.01% DPC, with scoring done after 6 days according to International Contact Dermatitis Research Group standards. Throughout the approximately 24-week study period, patients were also given weekly therapeutic DPC doses on the scalp.

What the time point label conveys for this sample: pre-sensitization, week 0. According to the study, the label for this sample's treatment or condition signals: therapeutic diphenylcyclopropenone sensitization with weekly scalp DPC. At each patch-test visit, blood was drawn before the patch test was applied. Patients were eligible if aged 18 to 70, diagnosed with alopecia and judged suitable for DPC therapy, and pregnant patients were excluded. Total RNA was isolated from unfractionated whole blood collected in Tempus Blood RNA tubes. V is pruned by 4 bases and J by 5 bases, leaving 1 base of the junction without a gene match. CDR1 and CDR2, per the germline V gene, are MNHEY and SVGAGI. The CDR3 numbers 12 residues from cysteine through phenylalanine. Only the CDR3 region is kept as DNA, spanning 36 bases read in frame from base 1. The library relied on RACE. Sequencing took place on a NextSeq 500. During library preparation, unique molecular identifiers were attached to individual cDNA molecules so that TCRs could be counted quantitatively and reproducibly. For every blood RNA sample, sequencing covered both the TCR alpha and TCR beta chains. Per the authors' processing: A median of roughly 99,000 TCRs per sample was observed, with a range of about 23,224 to 690,600. V, J and CDR3 annotation of the TCR reads was carried out using the Decombinator software suite. To make PS versus PT1 abundance plots, every sample was subsampled to the same number of TCRs (28,000). TCRs were defined as expanded if absent before sensitization and observed at least eight times at the 2-week time point. The public reads were reanalyzed by TCRdb: fastp trimming at Q25, MiXCR alignment, in-frame beta chains only. Records with the same CDR3 protein are collapsed into one entry carrying the most frequent genes and DNA. It is TCRdb's table, rather than the study itself, that gives the V and J calls and clone size. The sample has some 300,000 distinct CDR3 sequences on record, roughly 6% of them singletons. The top ten constitute more than 8% of the sample.

Overall results and qualifications from the work: After repeated subsampling, changes were observed in the strength of the expansion versus patch-test correlation and in the threshold at which the correlation became significant. Significantly more large CDR3 similarity clusters were formed by expanded TCRs than by pre-sensitization or healthy control sets, consistent with antigen-driven responses. DPC sensitization did not change the number of TCRs with a frequency above 1 in 1000, and there was no evidence of changes in global repertoire structure. Alopecia, a presumed autoimmune disease, was present in all patients, so the immune response of the patients might differ from that of healthy individuals. The number of PT1 expanded TCRs positively correlated with patch test score, significant at thresholds 8, 16 and 32 but not 4.

The sample in question was whole blood, obtained in connection with sensitization to the hapten diphenylcyclopropenone (DPC). The rearrangement combines TRBV6-5 with TRBJ1-1, with 7 middle bases fitting TRBD1. The sequence was collected from a woman aged 18-29 years with alopecia areata. Some clones in this sample may be carry-over from other donors' samples. The CDR3 is CASSSTGTEAFF. The base sequence is TGTGCCAGCAGTTCGACAGGGACTGAAGCTTTCTTT.